This TCR beta chain was captured in a study of CD8 T cells in ankylosing spondylitis. The V end lost 3 bases, the J end lost 5 bases, and 10 bases lay between the germline ends. The CDR3 is 13 amino acids. TCRdb reanalysed the 5' RACE reads using MiXCR and keeps one entry per CDR3 protein. The table shows more than 150,000 distinct CDR3 sequences, with 10% to 15% occurring only once. V gene TRBV12-3 or TRBV12-4 combines with J gene TRBJ1-1; D is uncertain. This clonotype was obtained from a female donor with ankylosing spondylitis or in good health (not recorded which). Sequenced material: blood, either unsorted or a sorted T cell fraction (not recorded which). CDR3 in amino acids: CASSLSITTEAFF. The CDR3 DNA reads as TGTGCCAGCAGTTTGTCCATTACGACTGAAGCTTTCTTT.